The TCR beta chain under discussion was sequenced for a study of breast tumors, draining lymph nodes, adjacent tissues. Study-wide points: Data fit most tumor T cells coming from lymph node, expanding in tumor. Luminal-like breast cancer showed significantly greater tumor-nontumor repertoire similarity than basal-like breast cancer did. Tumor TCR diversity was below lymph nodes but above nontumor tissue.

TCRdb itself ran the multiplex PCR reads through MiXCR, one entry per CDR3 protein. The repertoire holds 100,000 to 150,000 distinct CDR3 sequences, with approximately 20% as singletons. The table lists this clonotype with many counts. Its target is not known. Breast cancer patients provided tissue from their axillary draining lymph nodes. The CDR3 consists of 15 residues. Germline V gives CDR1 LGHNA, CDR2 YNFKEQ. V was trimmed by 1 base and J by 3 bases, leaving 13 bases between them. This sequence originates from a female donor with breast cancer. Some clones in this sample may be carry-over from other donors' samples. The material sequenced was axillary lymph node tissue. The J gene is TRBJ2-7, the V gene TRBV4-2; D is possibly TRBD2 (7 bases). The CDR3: CASSQGGGGYYEQYF. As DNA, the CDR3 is TGTGCCAGCAGCCAAGGGGGAGGGGGTTACTACGAGCAGTACTTC.